The T cell receptor (beta chain) under discussion was sequenced for a study of tumor-infiltrating lymphocytes in primary liver carcinoma. Study-level background: Spanning 30 to 69 years of age, the patients were men and women.

TCR beta cDNA was prepared out of about 530 ng total RNA by means of a constant-region primer. Slightly modified ARM-PCR, run as three nested multiplex PCR rounds, produced the TCR beta libraries. A C-beta reverse primer was combined with TRBV1-TRBV30 forward primers in the first two PCR rounds, and each round had about 10 cycles. MiXCR, run by TCRdb on the multiplex PCR reads, gives a single entry per CDR3 protein. This sample yields 25,000 to 35,000 distinct CDR3 sequences, of which less than 80% are seen a single time; approximately 40% belongs to the top ten. The CDR3 covers 13 residues. Per the germline V gene, CDR1 is SGHAT and CDR2 is FQNNGV. With 9 bases removed from V and 2 bases from J, the gap between germline ends came to 14 bases. Co-extraction of RNA and DNA was performed on 20-30 mg of unsorted bulk tissue. Every single tumor sample held over 80% viable tumor cells.

V gene TRBV11-2 combines with J gene TRBJ2-7; D remains ambiguous. What was sequenced was liver tumor tissue from sampling region 5. Subset specified: tumor region T5, tumor centre. This TCR came from a man aged 35 to 55 with primary liver carcinoma and hepatitis B virus infection. CDR3 bases: TGTGCCAGAAGGGCATCGGTAGCCTACGAGCAGTACTTC. Translation gives CARRASVAYEQYF. Full variable domain (outside the CDR3, taken from reference TRBV11-2 and TRBJ2-7): EAGVAQSPRYKIIEKRQSVAFWCNPISGHATLYWYQQILGQGPKLLIQFQNNGVVDDSQLPKDRFSAERLKGVDSTLKIQPAKLEDSAVYLCARRASVAYEQYFGPGTRLTVT.